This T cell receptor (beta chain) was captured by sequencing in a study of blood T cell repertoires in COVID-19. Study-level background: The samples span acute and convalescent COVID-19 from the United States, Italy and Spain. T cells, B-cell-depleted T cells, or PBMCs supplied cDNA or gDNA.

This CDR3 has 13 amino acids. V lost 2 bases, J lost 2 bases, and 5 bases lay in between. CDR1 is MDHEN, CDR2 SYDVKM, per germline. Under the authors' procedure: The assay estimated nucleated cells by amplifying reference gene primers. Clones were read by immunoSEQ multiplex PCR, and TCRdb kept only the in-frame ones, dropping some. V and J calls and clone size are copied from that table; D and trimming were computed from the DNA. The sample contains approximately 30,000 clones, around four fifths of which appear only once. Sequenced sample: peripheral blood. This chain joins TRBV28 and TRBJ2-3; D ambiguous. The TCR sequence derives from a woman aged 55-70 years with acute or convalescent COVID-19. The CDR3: CASSLPNTDTQYF. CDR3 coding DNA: TGTGCCAGCAGTTTACCTAACACAGATACGCAGTATTTT.